These 27 T cell receptor beta chains were sequenced from one sample in a study of blood T cell repertoires in COVID-19. Clones were sequenced by immunoSEQ multiplex PCR, and TCRdb holds only the in-frame ones, with some missing. The table includes tens of thousands of clones, 78% detected once. Sequenced: peripheral blood. The source is a man between 65 and 79 years old with COVID-19, enrolled during active disease.

The J gene is TRBJ2-5, the V gene TRBV10-3, with TRBD1 identical over 8 bases. There are 14 residues in the CDR3. CDR1 and CDR2 (germline): ENHRY, SYGVKD. V was pared by 6 bases and J by 2 bases, with 5 bases of the junction left unmatched. CDR3 sequence reads: CAIRRTGTQETQYF. The CDR3 nucleotides are TGTGCCATCAGGCGGACAGGGACACAAGAGACCCAGTACTTC.

The chain uses TRBV28 and TRBJ1-2; possibly TRBD1 for D (5 bases). The length of the CDR3 is 14 residues. Germline V CDR1 and CDR2: MDHEN, SYDVKM. V was trimmed by 5 bases and J by 4 bases, leaving 14 bases between them. As DNA, the CDR3 is TGTGCCAGCAGTATACCCCTCAGGGTCTATGGCTACACCTTC. Translated, it gives CASSIPLRVYGYTF.

This chain uses TRBV11-2 with TRBJ2-2; D is ambiguous. Germline V lookup: CDR1 SGHAT, CDR2 FQNNGV. CDR3 length: 14 residues. Trimming stripped 5 bases from V and 6 bases from J, with 13 bases between. The CDR3 sequence: CASSPESRAGELFF. The CDR3 DNA reads as TGTGCCAGCAGCCCAGAGTCCCGGGCCGGGGAGCTGTTTTTT.

This clone has just one count. The chain carries TRBV28 and TRBJ1-3, with unresolved D. Germline lookup yields CDR1 MDHEN and CDR2 SYDVKM. This CDR3 has 15 residues. The ends were cut back, 11 bases at V and 0 bases at J, with 17 bases in the middle. CDR3 loop: CAAGTPLFSGNTIYF. The CDR3 coding sequence is TGTGCCGCGGGTACACCCCTCTTCTCTGGAAACACCATATATTTT.

The chain carries TRBV6-2 or TRBV6-3 and TRBJ2-1; 13 positions match TRBD2. The CDR3 spans 15 residues. J lost 8 bases, V lost 1 base, and 2 bases had no gene match. Germline CDR1 is MNHEY and CDR2 is SVGEGT. The CDR3 DNA reads as TGTGCCAGCAGTTACTGGACTAGCGGGAGCGATGAGCAGTTCTTC. This gives the protein CASSYWTSGSDEQFF.

The chain employs TRBV18 and TRBJ2-7; D is unclear. The CDR3 loop spans 15 amino acids. V dropped 6 bases and J dropped 2 bases, with 17 bases sitting between them. CDR1 and CDR2 from the germline V gene are KGHSH and LQKENI. The chain's CDR3 is CASSQTGSPAYEQYF. In nucleotides, the CDR3 is TGTGCCAGCTCCCAAACCGGGTCCCCAGCCTACGAGCAGTACTTC.

This clone was counted between two and nine times. The chain joins TRBV19 to TRBJ1-1; no firm D call. This CDR3 contains 15 residues. The V gene's germline CDR1 is LNHDA and CDR2 SQIVND (reference sequence). V was shortened by 5 bases and J by 2 bases, with 15 bases between the two germline ends. The CDR3 sequence is CASSPRLRDNTEAFF. DNA of the CDR3: TGTGCCAGTAGTCCCCGCCTTAGAGATAACACTGAAGCTTTCTTT. Full variable domain (missing parts from reference TRBV19 and TRBJ1-1): DGGITQSPKYLFRKEGQNVTLSCEQNLNHDAMYWYRQDPGQGLRLIYYSQIVNDFQKGDIAEGYSVSREKKESFPLTVTSAQKNPTAFYLCASSPRLRDNTEAFFGQGTRLTVV.

This chain connects TRBV19 to TRBJ1-5; weak D call: TRBD1 (6 bases). Germline CDR1 and CDR2: LNHDA and SQIVND (reference sequence). V lost 2 bases, J lost 1 base, and 15 bases lay in between. This CDR3 has 17 residues. CDR3 in DNA: TGTGCCAGTAGTATAAGTCAGGGGCGTTACAGCAATCAGCCCCAGCATTTT. Residues: CASSISQGRYSNQPQHF.

V gene TRBV20-1 combines with J gene TRBJ1-1; 9 bases are shared with TRBD1. V shed 4 bases, J shed 11 bases, and the junction held 5 bases outside the gene matches. The CDR3 consists of 11 residues. Germline V gene data show CDR1 as DFQATT and CDR2 as SNEGSKA (reference sequence). The CDR3 reads CSAKQGAQAFF. The CDR3, as DNA: TGCAGTGCTAAACAGGGGGCGCAGGCTTTCTTT.

V gene TRBV4-3 combines with J gene TRBJ1-5, with D unclear. This CDR3 has 17 amino acids. Trimming removed 3 bases at V and 4 bases at J, with 19 bases between. Germline V CDR1 and CDR2: LGHNA, YSLEER. DNA of the CDR3: TGCGCCAGCAGCCAGGCCCTCAGCCGACAAGCAAATCAGCCCCAGCATTTT. The encoded protein is CASSQALSRQANQPQHF.

This clone came up a few times. V is TRBV10-1 and J is TRBJ2-7, with TRBD2 as a possible D gene (5 bases). V was cut by 6 bases and J by 4 bases, with 10 bases left in between. This CDR3 is built from 12 residues. Germline loops: CDR1 WNHNN, CDR2 SYGVQD (reference sequence). The DNA of the CDR3 is TGCGCCAGCAGCGGCGAGGGATACGAGCAGTACTTC. It codes for CASSGEGYEQYF.

V gene TRBV28 combines with J gene TRBJ2-3, with 8 bases fitting TRBD2. The CDR3 totals 16 residues. J gave up 2 bases and V 2 bases, and 6 bases lay outside the gene matches. Germline V gives CDR1 MDHEN, CDR2 SYDVKM. The CDR3 protein is CASSLAASGLTDTQYF. DNA for the CDR3: TGTGCCAGCAGTTTAGCGGCTAGCGGGCTCACAGATACGCAGTATTTT.

The chain carries TRBV29-1 and TRBJ1-1, with D possibly matching TRBD1 (5 bases). CDR3 length equals 12 residues. The germline CDR1 and CDR2 sequences are SQVTM and ANQGSEA. The V and J ends lost 4 bases and 5 bases respectively, with 11 bases between them. The chain's CDR3 is CSVGQGVTEAFF. The CDR3 coding sequence is TGCAGCGTTGGTCAGGGCGTGACTGAAGCTTTCTTT.

The rearrangement uses TRBV9 and TRBJ2-7, with a possible D match to TRBD2 (6 bases). Trimming stripped 1 base from V and 2 bases from J, with 13 bases between. The CDR3 has 15 amino acids. Germline values: CDR1 SGDLS, CDR2 YYNGEE. The CDR3 reads CASSVTAGSAYEQYF. The DNA of the CDR3 is TGTGCCAGCAGCGTAACTGCGGGAAGCGCCTACGAGCAGTACTTC. Full variable domain (rest looked up from reference TRBV9 and TRBJ2-7): DSGVTQTPKHLITATGQRVTLRCSPRSGDLSVYWYQQSLDQGLQFLIQYYNGEERAKGNILERFSAQQFPDLHSELNLSSLELGDSALYFCASSVTAGSAYEQYFGPGTRLTVT.

The rearrangement links TRBV23-1 to TRBJ1-4; D is ambiguous. TRBV23-1 is recorded as an ORF, its role being uncertain. V was trimmed by 7 bases and J by 9 bases, leaving 6 bases between them. This CDR3 has 10 residues. The DNA for the CDR3 is TGCGCCAGCATTCCTCAAAAACTGTTTTTT. This encodes CASIPQKLFF.

The chain combines TRBV24-1 with TRBJ1-4, with TRBD1 matching over 7 bases. Per germline, CDR1 KGHDR and CDR2 SFDVKD. Losses at the gene ends were 3 bases for V and 8 bases for J; bases not matched to a gene: 5. The CDR3 has 14 residues. The CDR3 bases are TGTGCCACCAGTGATGGCCGGGACAGCGAAAAACTGTTTTTT. Protein sequence: CATSDGRDSEKLFF.

This clone is deemed medium-sized. This chain's CDR3 is CAWSGGAYEQYF. The DNA of the CDR3 is TGTGCCTGGTCAGGGGGAGCCTACGAGCAGTACTTC. V is TRBV30 and J is TRBJ2-7; 7 bases agree with TRBD1. The CDR3 spans 12 residues. The V gene end was trimmed by 5 bases and the J gene end by 2 bases; junction bases not matched to a gene: 3. Germline V gene data show CDR1 as GTSNPN and CDR2 as SVGIG (reference sequence).

The J gene is TRBJ2-3, the V gene TRBV6-5, with 8 bases fitting TRBD2. CDR3 length: 15 amino acids. After removal of 5 bases from V and 0 bases from J, the junction contained 4 bases not matched to a gene. CDR1 is MNHEY, CDR2 SVGAGI, per germline. Written as DNA, the CDR3 is TGTGCCAGCAGTCGACTAGCGACTAGCACAGATACGCAGTATTTT. It specifies CASSRLATSTDTQYF.

The chain links TRBV2 to TRBJ2-7, with 9 bases lining up with TRBD2. V was clipped by 4 bases and J by 0 bases; unmatched bases: 16. The germline CDR1 and CDR2 sequences are SNHLY and FYNNEI. The CDR3 totals 19 residues. CDR3 nucleotide sequence: TGTGCCAGCAGTGGGACGTGGGGCAGCGGGGGGCTCCGCTCCTACGAGCAGTACTTC. This codes for CASSGTWGSGGLRSYEQYF. Filled out from reference TRBV2 and TRBJ2-7, the complete variable domain reads EPEVTQTPSHQVTQMGQEVILRCVPISNHLYFYWYRQILGQKVEFLVSFYNNEISEKSEIFDDQFSVERPDGSNFTLKIRSTKLEDSAMYFCASSGTWGSGGLRSYEQYFGPGTRLTVT.

This clone is a singleton in its sample. The rearrangement joins TRBV6-6 to TRBJ1-1; D possibly corresponds to TRBD1 (5 bases). The germline V and J ends were trimmed by 5 bases and 0 bases, with 16 bases remaining between them. Germline V CDR1 and CDR2: MNHNY, SVGAGI (reference sequence). The CDR3 is 16 residues long. DNA of the CDR3: TGTGCCAGCAGTCCTACCGGTGGGGGGTTGAACACTGAAGCTTTCTTT. It specifies CASSPTGGGLNTEAFF.

V and J are TRBV6-5 and TRBJ2-3; 10 nucleotides agree with TRBD1. The germline CDR1 and CDR2 sequences are MNHEY and SVGAGI. V was pared by 6 bases and J by 3 bases, with 6 bases of the junction left unmatched. The length of the CDR3 is 15 residues. CDR3 region: CASRGDRGKTDTQYF. Written as DNA, the CDR3 is TGTGCCAGCAGGGGGGACAGGGGCAAGACAGATACGCAGTATTTT.

The J gene is TRBJ1-3, the V gene TRBV7-9; D is ambiguous. V was shortened by 5 bases and J by 0 bases, with 11 bases between the two germline ends. In germline, CDR1 is SEHNR, CDR2 FQNEAQ (reference sequence). The CDR3 is 15 amino acids. The CDR3 loop reads CASSPTGGSGNTIYF. The CDR3 DNA reads TGTGCCAGCAGCCCCACCGGCGGCTCTGGAAACACCATATATTTT.

V is TRBV7-2 and J is TRBJ1-3; tentatively, D is TRBD1 (5 bases). The germline V and J ends were trimmed by 7 bases and 4 bases, with 11 bases remaining between them. The CDR3 length is 13 residues. In germline, CDR1 is SGHTA, CDR2 FQGNSA. As DNA, the CDR3 is TGTGCCAGCAACCAGGGTTCCGGAAACACCATATATTTT. Translating gives CASNQGSGNTIYF.

Only a few counts were recorded for this clone. This chain connects TRBV6-2 or TRBV6-3 to TRBJ2-1, with 14 nucleotides matching TRBD2. This CDR3 spans 15 amino acids. CDR1 and CDR2 from the germline V gene are MNHEY and SVGEGT. Trimming cost V 0 bases and J 9 bases; bases outside gene matches: 1. The CDR3 nucleotides are TGTGCCAGCAGTTACTCAGGACTAGCGGGGGGTGAGCAGTTCTTC. It is translated as CASSYSGLAGGEQFF.

The rearrangement uses TRBV4-1 and TRBJ1-4, with 7 bases matching TRBD1. This CDR3 spans 15 amino acids. Germline V gene data show CDR1 as MGHRA and CDR2 as YSYEKL. Trimming removed 0 bases from V and 8 bases from J; junction bases left unmatched: 6. The CDR3 DNA reads TGCGCCAGCAGCCAAGAAGACAGGGTAAGCGAAAAACTGTTTTTT. Translated, it gives CASSQEDRVSEKLFF.

The chain recombines TRBV5-1 with TRBJ2-4, with 9 nucleotides matching TRBD2. CDR1 and CDR2 from the germline V gene are SGHRS and YFSETQ. CDR3 size: 17 residues. The V and J ends lost 0 bases and 7 bases, in that order; junction bases with no gene match: 11. In nucleotides, the CDR3 is TGCGCCAGCAGCTTGGACCCTCGGGGCAGCGGGGGGAACATTCAGTACTTC. Translating it yields CASSLDPRGSGGNIQYF.

This sequence joins TRBV12-3 or TRBV12-4 and TRBJ1-1, with D possibly matching TRBD1 (6 bases). V was cut by 7 bases and J by 6 bases, with 15 bases left in between. The CDR3 loop spans 13 amino acids. CDR3 DNA sequence: TGTGCCAGCAACCGCCAGGGGATCGCTGAAGCTTTCTTT. It codes for CASNRQGIAEAFF.